This is a list of T cell receptor beta chains from one sample in a study of blood T cell repertoires in COVID-19. Profiling relied on immunoSEQ multiplex PCR, and the TCRdb table lists in-frame clones only, not all of them. The sample includes more than 250,000 clones, 83% of them seen just once. The sample taken for sequencing was peripheral blood. The receptors derive from a man in his 60s who had recovered from COVID-19. The CDR3 runs from the conserved cysteine through the conserved F or W. Fields, in order: V gene, D gene, clone size, J gene, CDR3 length, CDR3 DNA, CDR3 protein. A D gene is named only where the DNA matches it firmly. Where a row states a size, it is once, few, many or the class of an expanded clone; other rows omit it.

TRBV7-9,TRBD2,-,TRBJ2-4,16,TGTGCCAGCAGAGCCAGCGGGACGGTAGCCAAAAACATTCAGTACTTC,CASRASGTVAKNIQYF
TRBV6-5,-,-,TRBJ1-3,16,TGTGCCAGCAGTTACTCGGGAGGAACGCCCGGAAACACCATATATTTT,CASSYSGGTPGNTIYF
TRBV5-8,-,-,TRBJ1-1,15,TGTGCCAGCAGCTTAGGGCCGTCCGGGGGCACTGAAGCTTTCTTT,CASSLGPSGGTEAFF
TRBV2,TRBD2,-,TRBJ2-7,14,TGTGCCAGCAGTGCTAGCGGGAGCGGCTACGAGCAGTACTTC,CASSASGSGYEQYF
TRBV6-4,-,-,TRBJ2-1,16,TGTGCCAGCAGTGACTCAGCGAGGAGCTCCTACAATGAGCAGTTCTTC,CASSDSARSSYNEQFF
TRBV27,-,-,TRBJ2-1,16,TGTGCCAGCAGTAGCAGGGAAATTAGCTCCTACAATGAGCAGTTCTTC,CASSSREISSYNEQFF
TRBV6-5,-,-,TRBJ1-2,12,TGTGCCAGCAGTCCGACGCCGGGTCACTACACCTTC,CASSPTPGHYTF
TRBV29-1,-,-,TRBJ2-3,12,TGCAGCGTTGAAGCCCGAGTGGATACGCAGTATTTT,CSVEARVDTQYF
TRBV7-2,TRBD2,-,TRBJ2-7,18,TGTGCCAGCAGCTTAGCGGGACTAGCGGGGGGTGCCCCCTACGAGCAGTACTTC,CASSLAGLAGGAPYEQYF
TRBV7-8,-,once,TRBJ1-2,14,TGTGCCAGCAGCTTGGGACACTCTAACTATGGCTACACCTTC,CASSLGHSNYGYTF
TRBV7-3,TRBD2,once,TRBJ2-2,16,TGTGCCAGCAGCTTAGCGGGCGGGGGGGCCGCCGGGGAGCTGTTTTTT,CASSLAGGGAAGELFF
TRBV19,-,-,TRBJ2-3,14,TGTGCCAGTAGCCGACGGGGAAGCACAGATACGCAGTATTTT,CASSRRGSTDTQYF
TRBV7-9,TRBD1,-,TRBJ1-2,13,TGTGCCAGCAAGGACAGGATATCCTATGGCTACACCTTC,CASKDRISYGYTF
TRBV29-1,TRBD2,-,TRBJ2-7,16,TGCAGCGTTGTCGGGACTAGCGGGAGGTCGTCCTACGAGCAGTACTTC,CSVVGTSGRSSYEQYF
TRBV5-1,TRBD1,-,TRBJ1-1,14,TGCGCCAGCAAGATGACAGGGAAGAACACTGAAGCTTTCTTT,CASKMTGKNTEAFF
TRBV2,TRBD1,-,TRBJ2-1,17,TGTGCCAGCAGGGACAGGGGGCAGGGGCTCAACTACAATGAGCAGTTCTTC,CASRDRGQGLNYNEQFF
TRBV5-1,-,-,TRBJ2-6,18,TGCGCCAGCAGCTTGGATTCCCAGGCTAGCGCCGGGGCCAACGTCCTGACTTTC,CASSLDSQASAGANVLTF
TRBV6-1,-,-,TRBJ1-3,14,TGTGCCAGCGCTGAAGCCAGCTCTGGAAACACCATATATTTT,CASAEASSGNTIYF
TRBV5-1,-,-,TRBJ2-7,13,TGCGCCAGCAGCATGGACGGGTACAACGAGCAGTACTTC,CASSMDGYNEQYF
TRBV7-6,TRBD2,-,TRBJ2-3,14,TGTGCCAGCAGCCTTCGGGGGGAAACAGATACGCAGTATTTT,CASSLRGETDTQYF
TRBV5-1,-,-,TRBJ2-2,14,TGCGCCAGCAGCGCGCGGGGTAACACCGGGGAGCTGTTTTTT,CASSARGNTGELFF
TRBV5-8,TRBD2,-,TRBJ2-5,15,TGTGCCAGCAGCCCGGGACTAGCGAACCAAGAGACCCAGTACTTC,CASSPGLANQETQYF
TRBV29-1,TRBD2,-,TRBJ2-1,13,TGCAGCGTATTAGCGGGGGGGAATAATGAGCAGTTCTTC,CSVLAGGNNEQFF
TRBV5-1,TRBD2,-,TRBJ2-2,20,TGCGCCAGCAGCTCGCCTCAGGGGACTAGCGGGGGGCCGAACACCGGGGAGCTGTTTTTT,CASSSPQGTSGGPNTGELFF
TRBV5-4,TRBD1,-,TRBJ1-4,16,TGTGCCAGCAGCCGGGGGACAGGGGCCGAGGGGGAAAAACTGTTTTTT,CASSRGTGAEGEKLFF
TRBV6-6,TRBD1,-,TRBJ1-1,15,TGTGCCAGCAGCCAACAGGGGGCGAAAAGCACTGAAGCTTTCTTT,CASSQQGAKSTEAFF
TRBV19,-,once,TRBJ2-7,14,TGTGCCAGTAGTGTATGGTCCAGCTCCTACGAGCAGTACTTC,CASSVWSSSYEQYF
TRBV21-1,-,-,TRBJ2-3,14,TGTGCCAGCACGGGGTGGTGCCGAGGGGATACGCAGTATTTT,CASTGWCRGDTQYF
TRBV28,TRBD1,-,TRBJ2-1,17,TGTGCCAGCAGTTTAGTGGGTCCGGGACAGGGCTTCAATGAGCAGTTCTTC,CASSLVGPGQGFNEQFF
TRBV5-1,-,few,TRBJ2-7,15,TGCGCCAGCAGCTTGGCCCCGGCCTCCGGGGTCGAGCAGTACTTC,CASSLAPASGVEQYF
TRBV30,-,-,TRBJ1-1,13,TGTGCCTGGAGTGTACAAGTGAACACTGAAGCTTTCTTT,CAWSVQVNTEAFF
TRBV6-5,TRBD2,-,TRBJ2-1,15,TGTGCCAGCAGTACACCGGGACTAGGAAGCAATGAGCAGTTCTTC,CASSTPGLGSNEQFF
TRBV20-1,TRBD1,-,TRBJ1-5,14,TGCAGTGCTAGTGCGTTGAGGGGGCCGCAGCCCCAGCATTTT,CSASALRGPQPQHF
TRBV5-1,TRBD2,once,TRBJ2-5,17,TGCGCCAGCAGCTTGGGAAAGAAAGCGGGGGGGCTCGAGACCCAGTACTTC,CASSLGKKAGGLETQYF
TRBV5-4,-,-,TRBJ1-2,12,TGTGCCAGCGGATTTAAACAGGGTTACTACACCTTC,CASGFKQGYYTF
TRBV20-1,TRBD1,-,TRBJ1-1,11,TGCAGTGCCAGGGGGCTGTCTGAAGCTTTCTTT,CSARGLSEAFF
TRBV11-2,TRBD2,-,TRBJ2-7,13,TGTGCCAGCAGCCTCCCCAGTGGGGGGGGGCAGTACTTC,CASSLPSGGGQYF
TRBV2,-,-,TRBJ1-4,15,TGTGCCAGCCTTAACGGGGGGGCTTCTAATGAAAAACTGTTTTTT,CASLNGGASNEKLFF
TRBV11-1,TRBD2,-,TRBJ2-7,13,TGTGCCAGCAGCTTAGTCCGGGGAGGGGAGCAGTACTTC,CASSLVRGGEQYF
TRBV30,-,-,TRBJ1-2,13,TGTGCCTGGAGTGTATCCGGGAACTATGGCTACACCTTC,CAWSVSGNYGYTF
TRBV3-1/TRBV3-2,-,-,TRBJ2-1,16,TGTGCCAGCAGCCAACCTTGGGGGGGCGGGAGCGATGAGCAGTTCTTC,CASSQPWGGGSDEQFF
TRBV18,-,-,TRBJ2-5,11,TGTGCCAGCTCACCGGCTGAGACCCAGTACTTC,CASSPAETQYF
TRBV25-1,-,-,TRBJ2-4,16,TGTGCCAGCAGTAATCGACAGAATCTAGCCAAAAACATTCAGTACTTC,CASSNRQNLAKNIQYF
TRBV7-9,-,-,TRBJ2-6,13,TGTGCCAGCACCCTCCGTGGGGCCAACGTCCTGACTTTC,CASTLRGANVLTF
TRBV30,TRBD2,-,TRBJ2-7,14,TGTGCCTGGAGTGTGAGCGGGAGGGCCGGCGAGCAGTACTTC,CAWSVSGRAGEQYF